These 13 T cell receptor beta chains were sequenced from one sample in a study of T cells after yellow fever vaccination. TCRdb reprocessed the 5' RACE reads via MiXCR and lists one record per CDR3 protein. The data hold about 50,000 distinct CDR3 sequences, with 7.4% observed a single time. The sequences come from CD8+ T cells sorted from PBMCs, collected roughly 14 days after the first yellow fever vaccination. The receptors here all came from a man aged 18 to 29 who received the YFV17D yellow fever vaccine.

In its sample, this clonotype was seen many times. The chain has TRBV2 and TRBJ2-7; possibly TRBD1 for D (6 bases). The CDR3 loop spans 13 amino acids. Trimming pared 8 bases from V and 0 bases from J, leaving 11 bases between. Germline-derived CDR1 and CDR2 are SNHLY and FYNNEI. The CDR3 loop reads CASADRRSYEQYV. In DNA, the CDR3 is TGTGCCAGCGCAGACAGGCGCTCCTACGAGCAGTACGTC.

This clonotype has at least ten counts. The chain couples TRBV28 to TRBJ2-7, with D unresolved. CDR3 length: 11 residues. V lost 10 bases, J lost 6 bases, and 13 bases lay in between. Germline values: CDR1 MDHEN, CDR2 SYDVKM. The CDR3 loop is CATTLGFEQYV. CDR3 DNA sequence: TGTGCCACCACCCTTGGTTTCGAGCAGTACGTC.

This clonotype was recorded at least ten times. This chain joins TRBV4-3 and TRBJ2-7; D may be TRBD2 (7 bases). The V end was cut by 5 bases, the J end by 4 bases, with 15 bases between. There are 14 residues in the CDR3. CDR1 and CDR2 (germline): LGHNA, YSLEER. This CDR3 reads CASSAGGGLYEQYF. CDR3 coding DNA: TGCGCCAGCAGCGCTGGGGGGGGGCTATACGAGCAGTACTTC.

The sample holds many counts of this clonotype. The gene calls are TRBV7-9 and TRBJ1-2, with D perhaps TRBD1 (6 bases). The CDR3 extends over 13 amino acids. Germline lookup yields CDR1 SEHNR and CDR2 FQNEAQ (reference sequence). V was cut by 5 bases and J by 6 bases, with 13 bases left in between. This chain's CDR3 is CASSRPGENGYTF. CDR3 nucleotides: TGTGCCAGCAGCCGCCCAGGGGAGAATGGCTACACCTTC.

This clonotype was observed many times. The V gene is TRBV2, the J gene TRBJ2-1; the D is unclear. V shed 2 bases and J shed 8 bases, with 10 bases lying between them. This CDR3 has 13 amino acids. CDR1 is SNHLY and CDR2 is FYNNEI in the germline V gene. The CDR3 DNA sequence: TGTGCCAGCAGTGAATCAGACACTTATGAGCAGTTCTTC. This translates into CASSESDTYEQFF. Full variable domain (remainder filled in from reference TRBV2 and TRBJ2-1): EPEVTQTPSHQVTQMGQEVILRCVPISNHLYFYWYRQILGQKVEFLVSFYNNEISEKSEIFDDQFSVERPDGSNFTLKIRSTKLEDSAMYFCASSESDTYEQFFGPGTRLTVL.

This clonotype was detected many times. Here the CDR3 reads CASSQLLESYNEQFF. CDR3 DNA: TGTGCCAGCAGCCAGCTCCTTGAGTCCTACAATGAGCAGTTCTTC. The chain is built from TRBV7-6 and TRBJ2-1, with D unclear. V lost 5 bases to trimming and J lost 1 base, with 12 bases between them. This CDR3 is 15 amino acids long. Germline CDR1 is SGHVS and CDR2 is FNYEAQ.

In the case of this clonotype: A read error is possible here, since a much larger clone lies one base away. CDR3 in DNA: TGCGCCAGCAGCCTATCCCTAGCGGGGGGGCTTTACAATGAGCAGTTCTTC. This sequence encodes CASSLSLAGGLYNEQFF. V is TRBV4-3 and J is TRBJ2-1; 12 positions match TRBD2. V shed 4 bases and J 4 bases; nucleotides not matched to a gene: 8. The CDR3 extends over 17 amino acids. Germline V gives CDR1 LGHNA, CDR2 YSLEER.

This clonotype has at least ten counts. This sequence joins TRBV7-9 and TRBJ1-1; D might be TRBD1 (5 bases). V was clipped by 2 bases and J by 4 bases, with 11 bases between them. The germline V gene has CDR1 SEHNR and CDR2 FQNEAQ (reference sequence). This CDR3 comprises 14 residues. CDR3 DNA: TGTGCCAGCAGCTTATGGGGTGGGGGCACTGAAGCTTTCTTT. It codes for CASSLWGGGTEAFF.

This clonotype was detected ten times or more. V usage is TRBV4-2 and J usage is TRBJ2-5, with a possible D match to TRBD2 (6 bases). The CDR3 is made up of 16 amino acids. Trimming stripped 4 bases from V and 1 base from J, with 16 bases between. CDR1 and CDR2 from the germline V gene are LGHNA and YNFKEQ. The CDR3 nucleotides are TGTGCCAGCAGCCCCCAGGACGGGGGAGGCCAAGAGACCCAGTACTTC. Protein: CASSPQDGGGQETQYF.

This chain uses TRBV20-1 with TRBJ2-7; 8 bases are a match to TRBD1. The V gene's germline CDR1 is DFQATT and CDR2 SNEGSKA (reference sequence). CDR3 size: 15 residues. The CDR3: CNARDTTGVRDEQYV. The CDR3 DNA reads as TGCAATGCTAGAGATACGACAGGGGTAAGAGACGAGCAGTACGTC.

In its sample, this clonotype was seen many times. V usage is TRBV6-1 and J usage is TRBJ1-1; weak D call: TRBD1 (6 bases). The V gene's germline CDR1 is MNHNS and CDR2 SASEGT. Trimming left V 2 bases short and J 5 bases short, with 9 bases between. The CDR3 totals 13 residues. The CDR3 spells CASSENGQTEAFF. CDR3 nucleotides: TGTGCCAGCAGTGAAAACGGACAGACTGAAGCTTTCTTT.

This clonotype was counted at least ten times. The gene calls are TRBV6-6 and TRBJ2-4; no clear D. Germline V gene lookup returns CDR1 MNHNY and CDR2 SVGAGI (reference sequence). This CDR3 comprises 13 residues. Trimming left V 2 bases short and J 11 bases short, with 13 bases between. CDR3 in DNA: TGTGCCAGCAGTTACGGTGGCTCAAGCCTTCAGTACTTC. This gives the protein CASSYGGSSLQYF.

This clonotype has a count of ten or more. The chain links TRBV5-1 to TRBJ1-4, with a weak D call TRBD1 (5 bases). The V end was cut by 2 bases, the J end by 5 bases, with 13 bases between. Germline lookup yields CDR1 SGHRS and CDR2 YFSETQ. The CDR3 covers 15 residues. CDR3 in amino acids: CASSFRRGLNEKLFF. Written as DNA, the CDR3 is TGCGCCAGCAGCTTTCGGAGGGGCTTGAATGAAAAACTGTTTTTT. Full variable domain (remainder filled in from reference TRBV5-1 and TRBJ1-4): KAGVTQTPRYLIKTRGQQVTLSCSPISGHRSVSWYQQTPGQGLQFLFEYFSETQRNKGNFPGRFSGRQFSNSRSEMNVSTLELGDSALYLCASSFRRGLNEKLFFGSGTQLSVL.